This TCR beta chain was recorded in a study of cytomegalovirus exposure and HLA in healthy donors. Study-level points and caveats: Researchers reported that a few CMV-associated chains were confirmed in vitro as CMV antigen-specific.

The PCR ran on 60 Vbeta and 13 Jbeta primers. Sequencing was performed with immunoSEQ multiplex PCR; in TCRdb, only in-frame clones are kept and a portion is missing. The sample records around 78,000 clones, roughly 75% being singletons. As regards this clone: Its target is unknown.

Unmatched junction bases numbered 13, after V lost 7 bases and J lost 8 bases. The CDR3 covers 15 residues. CDR1 SGHRS and CDR2 YFSETQ come from the germline V gene. The V and J genes are TRBV5-1 and TRBJ2-1; TRBD2 matches at 9 bases. The sequenced material came from PBMCs. This clonotype was sampled from a male donor in good health and CMV-seronegative. In DNA, the CDR3 is TGCGCCAGCTCTACTTCTCAGCGGGAGGTCGATGAGCAGTTCTTC. Encoded protein: CASSTSQREVDEQFF.